The 32 T cell receptor beta chains presented below share a single source sample, sequenced in a study of OX40 agonist ivuxolimab in advanced cancers. Clones were read by immunoSEQ multiplex PCR, and TCRdb kept only the in-frame ones, dropping some. Among some 48,000 clones listed, approximately 79% were seen once. Material: CD4+ or CD8+ T cells sorted from blood, obtained in a trial of the OX40 agonist ivuxolimab. The receptor source for this set is an adult with an advanced solid tumor such as melanoma, head and neck, liver or kidney cancer.

The chain has TRBV4-1 and TRBJ1-2; D ambiguous. With 1 base removed from V and 3 bases from J, the gap between germline ends came to 12 bases. Germline assignment: CDR1 MGHRA and CDR2 YSYEKL. CDR3 length: 15 residues. The CDR3 nucleotides are TGCGCCAGCAGCCAAGTGGCTGCGGGCGACTATGGCTACACCTTC. Protein product: CASSQVAAGDYGYTF.

The rearrangement uses TRBV14 and TRBJ2-5, with TRBD1 matching over 8 bases. V lost 3 bases to trimming and J lost 5 bases; unmatched junction nucleotides: 8. Germline CDR1 and CDR2: SGHDN and FVKESK. CDR3 length: 15 residues. The CDR3 DNA follows: TGTGCCAGCAGCCAGCCCAGGGGGCGATGGGAGACCCAGTACTTC. This sequence encodes CASSQPRGRWETQYF.

The count of this clone is one. Distinct nucleotide sequences in the sample also encode this CDR3. This chain joins TRBV7-6 and TRBJ2-1; D not resolved. Germline V gene sequence: CDR1 SGHVS, CDR2 FNYEAQ. The CDR3 sequence is 12 residues long. V was trimmed by 1 base and J by 5 bases, leaving 3 bases between them. CDR3 DNA sequence: TGTGCCAGCAGCTTAGTCGACAATGAGCAGTTCTTC. It is translated as CASSLVDNEQFF.

A word on this clone: Other DNA sequences in the same sample also yield this CDR3. This sequence joins TRBV4-1 and TRBJ2-1, with 7 bases identical to TRBD1. V trimming: 4 bases; J trimming: 3 bases; junction bases outside the gene matches: 0. CDR3 length equals 13 residues. CDR1 and CDR2 from the germline V gene are MGHRA and YSYEKL. In DNA form, the CDR3 reads TGCGCCAGCAGCCGGGACAGCTACAATGAGCAGTTCTTC. Translated: CASSRDSYNEQFF.

V usage is TRBV15 and J usage is TRBJ2-1, with 7 bases matching TRBD2. CDR1 is LNHNV, CDR2 YYDKDF, per germline (reference sequence). V shed 3 bases and J 1 base; nucleotides not matched to a gene: 3. This CDR3 spans 15 amino acids. Here the CDR3 DNA reads TGTGCCACCAGCAGCGGACTAGTTTCCTACAATGAGCAGTTCTTC. Translated: CATSSGLVSYNEQFF.

This chain connects TRBV6-1 to TRBJ1-1, with a possible D match to TRBD1 (5 bases). This CDR3 has 12 amino acids. V lost 8 bases and J 1 base, leaving 8 bases between the germline ends. From germline, CDR1 is MNHNS and CDR2 SASEGT. Written as DNA, the CDR3 is TGTGCCAGCCTGAGGGGGAACACTGAAGCTTTCTTT. Translation: CASLRGNTEAFF.

In this sample, this clone turned up a few times. The J gene is TRBJ1-2, the V gene TRBV28; 8 bases agree with TRBD1. CDR1 is MDHEN, CDR2 SYDVKM, per germline. The CDR3 is 16 amino acids. The ends lost 6 bases at V and 8 bases at J; junction bases unmatched: 17. The CDR3 bases are TGTGCCAGCAGCCCCGACAGGGGACGACTTGGCGAGGGCTACACCTTC. This encodes CASSPDRGRLGEGYTF.

This sequence joins TRBV29-1 and TRBJ2-7, with 9 bases identical to TRBD2. The ends lost 7 bases at V and 3 bases at J; junction bases unmatched: 7. The V gene's germline CDR1 is SQVTM and CDR2 ANQGSEA. The CDR3 runs to 13 residues. The CDR3: CSAATSGNYEQYF. The CDR3 DNA follows: TGCAGCGCCGCGACTAGCGGAAACTACGAGCAGTACTTC.

This clone came up once. A read error may account for a junction end that differs from germline. The chain joins TRBV2 to TRBJ2-3, with 9 bases lining up with TRBD1. Germline V lookup: CDR1 SNHLY, CDR2 FYNNEI. This CDR3 region has 12 residues. As DNA, the CDR3 is TGTGCCAGCAGTGAATGGACAGGGGACGTCGATTTT. The encoded protein is CASSEWTGDVDF.

This chain links TRBV7-2 with TRBJ2-3; tentatively, D is TRBD1 (5 bases). Germline lookup yields CDR1 SGHTA and CDR2 FQGNSA. The V end was cut by 1 base, the J end by 5 bases, with 13 bases between. The length of the CDR3 is 15 residues. CDR3 loop: CASSLGRAVEDTQYF. In nucleotides, the CDR3 is TGTGCCAGCAGCTTAGGCAGGGCGGTAGAAGATACGCAGTATTTT.

A few counts support this clone. The V call is TRBV28, the J call TRBJ1-2; TRBD1 agrees at 9 bases. The length of the CDR3 is 15 residues. With V trimmed by 4 bases and J by 2 bases, 5 bases remained unmatched. Germline-derived CDR1 and CDR2 are MDHEN and SYDVKM. CDR3 coding DNA: TGTGCCAGCAGTTCTATCGGGACAGGGAACTATGGCTACACCTTC. It codes for CASSSIGTGNYGYTF.

The sample holds a few counts of this clone. This chain uses TRBV5-1 with TRBJ1-4; a weak D match, TRBD1 (5 bases). This CDR3 is built from 14 residues. The germline V gene encodes CDR1 SGHRS and CDR2 YFSETQ. V lost 0 bases and J 3 bases, leaving 6 bases between the germline ends. The CDR3 spells CASSLAGPNEKLFF. The CDR3 DNA is TGCGCCAGCAGCTTGGCAGGGCCTAATGAAAAACTGTTTTTT.

This clone has a handful of counts. Here the CDR3 DNA reads TGTGCCAGCACTCAAGGGGGGGCCCCCTACGAGCAGTACTTC. Amino acid sequence: CASTQGGAPYEQYF. This sequence joins TRBV25-1 and TRBJ2-7, with a possible D match to TRBD2 (7 bases). Germline CDR1 is MGHDK and CDR2 is SYGVNS. This CDR3 is 14 amino acids long. V was cut by 7 bases and J by 2 bases, with 15 bases left in between.

The V and J genes are TRBV5-1 and TRBJ1-1, with D hard to call. Germline V gene data show CDR1 as SGHRS and CDR2 as YFSETQ. The CDR3 contains 15 residues. Trimming cost V 1 base and J 1 base, with 11 bases left between them. The CDR3 coding sequence is TGCGCCAGCAGCTTGACTGGGGTCGGGAACACTGAAGCTTTCTTT. The encoded protein is CASSLTGVGNTEAFF.

Only one count was recorded for this clone. This chain connects TRBV11-2 to TRBJ2-3; TRBD2 matches 8 bases. This CDR3 is 16 amino acids long. Trimming at V came to 7 bases and at J to 11 bases, leaving 20 bases not matched to a gene. The germline CDR1 and CDR2 sequences are SGHAT and FQNNGV. This CDR3 is CASIPPSGGAGAGQYF. CDR3 nucleotide sequence: TGTGCCAGCATCCCCCCCTCGGGAGGGGCGGGAGCAGGGCAGTATTTT.

A single count supports this clone. This chain uses TRBV11-2 with TRBJ2-1, with 8 bases aligning to TRBD1. V was pared by 2 bases and J by 4 bases, with 4 bases of the junction left unmatched. The CDR3 has 15 amino acids. The germline gives CDR1 SGHAT, CDR2 FQNNGV. The CDR3 here is CASSLRTGLYNEQFF. CDR3 nucleotides: TGTGCCAGCAGCTTAAGGACAGGGCTTTACAATGAGCAGTTCTTC. Supplemented by reference TRBV11-2 and TRBJ2-1, the full variable domain reads EAGVAQSPRYKIIEKRQSVAFWCNPISGHATLYWYQQILGQGPKLLIQFQNNGVVDDSQLPKDRFSAERLKGVDSTLKIQPAKLEDSAVYLCASSLRTGLYNEQFFGPGTRLTVL.

This chain uses TRBV6-1 with TRBJ2-1; 7 bases fit TRBD2. The CDR3 sequence is 15 residues long. The J segment lost 4 bases and the V segment lost 5 bases, leaving 8 bases of the junction unmatched. Germline V gene sequence: CDR1 MNHNS, CDR2 SASEGT. CDR3 sequence (DNA): TGTGCCAGCAGTTTTAGGCGGGAGCGGTACAATGAGCAGTTCTTC. Protein product: CASSFRRERYNEQFF.

The genes are TRBV6-5 and TRBJ1-4; TRBD1 matches at 7 bases. Germline loops: CDR1 MNHEY, CDR2 SVGAGI. The V and J ends lost 7 bases and 0 bases, in that order; junction bases with no gene match: 5. This CDR3 is built from 15 residues. This CDR3 reads CASNRQGATNEKLFF. The CDR3 region has the DNA TGTGCCAGCAATAGACAGGGTGCAACTAATGAAAAACTGTTTTTT.

Comments on this clone: The identical CDR3 is also encoded by other nucleotide sequences in the sample. V gene TRBV7-7 combines with J gene TRBJ2-3; 14 bases map to TRBD2. The junction had 0 bases not matched to a gene; V was cut back by 3 bases and J by 4 bases. CDR3 size: 15 residues. CDR1 is SSHAT, CDR2 FNYEAQ, per germline (reference sequence). CDR3 amino acids: CASSLGLAGADTQYF. The CDR3 DNA follows: TGTGCCAGCAGCTTGGGACTAGCGGGAGCAGATACGCAGTATTTT.

The CDR3 DNA sequence: TGTGCCAGCAGTCCCGGGGGCAGTTCGGGGGAGACCCAGTACTTC. This codes for CASSPGGSSGETQYF. The chain uses TRBV2 and TRBJ2-5; D may match TRBD1 or TRBD2 (6 bases each). Germline V gene sequence: CDR1 SNHLY, CDR2 FYNNEI. V was cut by 5 bases and J by 5 bases, with 18 bases left in between. CDR3 length: 15 amino acids.

The rearrangement uses TRBV30 and TRBJ2-2; TRBD1 agrees at 10 bases. From germline, CDR1 is GTSNPN and CDR2 SVGIG (reference sequence). The CDR3 loop spans 12 amino acids. With V trimmed by 5 bases and J by 8 bases, 2 bases remained unmatched. The CDR3 loop reads CAWGQGGGELFF. As DNA, the CDR3 is TGTGCCTGGGGACAGGGGGGTGGGGAGCTGTTTTTT.

This rearrangement joins TRBV6-5 to TRBJ2-1; tentatively, D is TRBD2 (6 bases). CDR1 is MNHEY and CDR2 is SVGAGI in the germline V gene. The V end lost 6 bases, the J end lost 1 base, and 13 bases lay between the germline ends. The CDR3 has 15 amino acids. The DNA for the CDR3 is TGTGCCAGCAGCTCCGGGACTCCTTCCTACAATGAGCAGTTCTTC. This codes for CASSSGTPSYNEQFF.

This clone was seen just once. This chain's CDR3 is CASSPLSGDEQYF. DNA of the CDR3: TGTGCCAGCTCACCGCTATCGGGTGACGAGCAGTACTTC. The chain combines TRBV18 with TRBJ2-7; no clear D gene. CDR1 KGHSH and CDR2 LQKENI come from the germline V gene. CDR3 length: 13 residues. V dropped 3 bases and J dropped 5 bases, with 11 bases sitting between them. Drawing the rest from reference TRBV18 and TRBJ2-7, the complete variable domain is NAGVMQNPRHLVRRRGQEARLRCSPMKGHSHVYWYRQLPEEGLKFMVYLQKENIIDESGMPKERFSAEFPKEGPSILRIQQVVRGDSAAYFCASSPLSGDEQYFGPGTRLTVT.

CDR3 amino acids: CASSLDMLMDEQYF. As DNA, the CDR3 is TGTGCCAGCAGCTTAGATATGTTAATGGACGAGCAGTACTTC. The V and J genes are TRBV11-2 and TRBJ2-7; D gene unclear. Germline CDR1 and CDR2: SGHAT and FQNNGV. V shed 0 bases and J shed 5 bases, with 11 bases lying between them. The CDR3 is made up of 14 amino acids.

This rearrangement joins TRBV19 to TRBJ1-5; 8 nucleotides align to TRBD1. CDR3 length equals 18 residues. Germline CDR1 and CDR2: LNHDA and SQIVND (reference sequence). V was clipped by 7 bases and J by 1 base; unmatched bases: 15. The CDR3 reads CASKTHLRGTGSNQPQHF. DNA of the CDR3: TGTGCCAGTAAAACACATCTCAGAGGGACAGGCAGCAATCAGCCCCAGCATTTT.

This clone was observed a single time. V and J are TRBV29-1 and TRBJ1-5; D call uncertain. Germline V gives CDR1 SQVTM, CDR2 ANQGSEA. There are 13 residues in the CDR3. Trimming took off 5 bases at V and 4 bases at J, with 12 bases between the two ends. CDR3: CSVRQSVNQPQHF. CDR3 in DNA: TGCAGCGTTAGGCAAAGCGTGAATCAGCCCCAGCATTTT.

This clone was recorded a few times. The gene calls are TRBV19 and TRBJ1-6; TRBD1 is a possible D gene (6 bases). Trimming took off 5 bases at V and 10 bases at J, with 12 bases between the two ends. The CDR3 loop spans 13 amino acids. Germline lookup yields CDR1 LNHDA and CDR2 SQIVND (reference sequence). CDR3 amino acids: CASSVQGRSPLHF. In DNA, the CDR3 is TGTGCCAGTAGTGTACAGGGTCGGTCACCCCTCCACTTT.

This clone was seen more than once but under ten times. The rearrangement joins TRBV7-7 to TRBJ2-7; 8 bases align to TRBD2. The CDR3 contains 15 residues. J gave up 3 bases and V 3 bases, and 7 bases lay outside the gene matches. The germline gives CDR1 SSHAT, CDR2 FNYEAQ (reference sequence). CDR3 DNA sequence: TGTGCCAGCAGCTTGCGTCCGGGGGGGTTCTACGAGCAGTACTTC. Translating gives CASSLRPGGFYEQYF.

This clone was found a few times. CDR3: CASSLRGSGELFF. CDR3 sequence (DNA): TGTGCCAGCAGCCTCCGAGGTAGCGGGGAGCTGTTTTTT. V is TRBV9 and J is TRBJ2-2; D unclear. Trimming left V 4 bases short and J 7 bases short, with 11 bases between. This CDR3 has 13 amino acids. Germline V gives CDR1 SGDLS, CDR2 YYNGEE.

In this sample, this clone turned up once. CDR3 sequence: CSVDRQSTDTQYF. CDR3 bases: TGCAGCGTTGATCGGCAGAGCACAGATACGCAGTATTTT. V usage is TRBV29-1 and J usage is TRBJ2-3; unclear D gene. This CDR3 comprises 13 residues. Germline CDR1 reads SQVTM; CDR2 reads ANQGSEA. V was cut by 3 bases and J by 0 bases, with 7 bases left in between.

This chain joins TRBV28 and TRBJ2-5; D might be TRBD2 (6 bases). The germline gives CDR1 MDHEN, CDR2 SYDVKM. V gave up 6 bases and J gave up 6 bases, with 17 bases separating them. The CDR3 contains 14 residues. For the CDR3, the DNA is TGTGCCAGCAGCCCCATTTGGGGGAGGAAGACCCAGTACTTC. Amino acid sequence: CASSPIWGRKTQYF. The full variable domain, with the rest looked up from reference TRBV28 and TRBJ2-5, is DVKVTQSSRYLVKRTGEKVFLECVQDMDHENMFWYRQDPGLGLRLIYFSYDVKMKEKGDIPEGYSVSREKKERFSLILESASTNQTSMYLCASSPIWGRKTQYFGPGTRLLVL.

DNA for the CDR3: TGTGCCAGCAGCCCTGTCGGCGGGACGAACACCGGGGAGCTGTTTTTT. Amino acid sequence: CASSPVGGTNTGELFF. J is TRBJ2-2 and V is TRBV7-6, with D perhaps TRBD2 (6 bases). Between the trimmed V and J ends, which lost 5 bases and 0 bases, there was a span of 13 bases. The CDR3 spans 16 residues. Germline values: CDR1 SGHVS, CDR2 FNYEAQ.